This T cell receptor beta chain emerged from a study of shared clonotypes between healthy human individuals (dated by TCRdb to 2018 to 2020). For the study in its entirety: A few men and two women, aged 18 to 49 years, made up the cohort. For each donor, CD4 naive and CD4 memory were each given three plates, CD8 naive was given two plates, and CD8 memory was given one plate. The study deeply sequenced blood TCR repertoires of five healthy adults to estimate repertoire size and the extent of clonotype sharing between individuals. To increase sequencing depth and limit assay-specific biases, different laboratories used diverse techniques to prepare libraries and sequence TCR repertoires. Leukapheresis yielded between about 0.8 and 8.9 billion PBMCs per donor.

Summary of the overall study and its limitations: Across several donors, roughly 5% of naive CD4, roughly 3.5% of naive CD8, 2.3% of memory CD4, and 0.3% to 0.45% of memory CD8 clonotypes were shared. Larger estimated clonotype richness was generally found for naive subsets than for memory subsets. Pairwise subsampling indicated that sequencing depth was expected to affect the degree of clonotype sharing among donors. Because the study included only a small number of donors, the genetic and exposure-history diversity represented was limited. Higher generation probabilities were observed for clonotypes shared by all four sorted-subset donors than for non-shared clonotypes. Rarefaction of sorted-subset datasets indicated incomplete sequencing despite the large sequencing depth. Sampling was restricted to blood, and TCR repertoires in tissues likely differ from the TCR repertoires found in blood.

Donors were healthy HIV-negative adults with no recently reported acute infections or vaccinations. All donors were Caucasian adults living in Nashville, Tennessee, USA. CD4+ T cells were enriched by magnetic negative selection, after which naive cells were positively selected on CD45RA and the negative fraction was taken as the memory subset. Blood was obtained by leukapheresis, after which PBMCs were separated by Ficoll-Histopaque density gradient centrifugation and cryopreserved in liquid nitrogen vapor phase. Analytical flow cytometry was used to check the purity and quantity of every magnetically sorted T cell population. Genomic DNA was isolated from every sorted fraction and measured by UV absorbance on a Nanodrop 2000c. Using the deep immunoSEQ assay, multiplex PCR amplified TCR CDR3 regions from genomic DNA. Extracted genomic DNA from each cell subset was distributed evenly across all wells of several immunoSEQ 96-well plates, and each plate was treated as a replicate. Each replicate PCR for sorted subsets received approximately 200 ng genomic DNA, equal to tens of thousands of T cell genomes. Purified libraries were measured with a Qubit 3.0 fluorometer, size-checked on a Bioanalyzer 2100, and measured again with the KAPA Library Quantification kit. Every immunoSEQ 96-well plate was sequenced on a separate single-read 150-cycle Illumina NextSeq 550 flow cell. Under the source paper's analysis protocol: Because the immunoSEQ output held only junctional sequences and lacked quality scores, the filtering could not match the filtering applied to full-length reads. To assign V/J genes and CDR3, sequences were annotated using PyIR, a Python wrapper for IgBLAST v1.9, with IMGT germline references. Reads were removed for weak V/J assignments (E-value above 1e-6), missing CDR3, stop codons, out-of-frame junctions, or ambiguous translated residues. A V3J clonotype was defined by an identical inferred V gene, J gene, and CDR3 amino acid sequence. To compute the percentage overlap between repertoires, the number of shared unique clonotypes was divided by the size of the smaller repertoire. Repertoire richness was assessed with RTK rarefaction, the Chao1 estimator, and Recon v2.1 estimates of unobserved clonotypes. For all TCRbeta clonotypes obtained by the gDNA method from four donors, generation probabilities were computed with OLGA. TCRdb retrieved this table from immuneACCESS and kept in-frame rearrangements only. Not all clones are present; in checked studies, unresolved V genes account for under half, and no reason is known for the remainder. V and J calls plus clone size are reproduced from that table; the DNA served to infer D and trimming. Present in this sample are around 700,000 clones, roughly 70% of which were seen just once. About 1.8% of the sample belongs to the ten largest clones.

A note on this clone: Its cognate antigen has yet to be identified. No much larger clone exists at a distance of one base, and base qualities are not known.

The sample taken for sequencing was memory CD4+ T cells sorted from blood. The sample's cell subset or site, from its label and the paper: CD45RA-negative fraction. This receptor was obtained from a woman aged 25 to 39 in good health.

The DNA sequence is given as TGTGCCAGCAGCTTGGGCGGGACTGGCTACACCTTC. Translation gives CASSLGGTGYTF. The rearrangement combines TRBV5-6 with TRBJ1-2; tentative D gene TRBD1, with 5 bases matching. According to the germline V gene, CDR1 reads SGHDT and CDR2 reads YYEEEE. Measured from the cysteine to the phenylalanine, the CDR3 is 12 residues long. Solely the CDR3 DNA is kept, with 36 bases framed from the first base. The junction shows trimming of 0 bases on V and 7 bases on J, plus 7 bases between the germline ends.